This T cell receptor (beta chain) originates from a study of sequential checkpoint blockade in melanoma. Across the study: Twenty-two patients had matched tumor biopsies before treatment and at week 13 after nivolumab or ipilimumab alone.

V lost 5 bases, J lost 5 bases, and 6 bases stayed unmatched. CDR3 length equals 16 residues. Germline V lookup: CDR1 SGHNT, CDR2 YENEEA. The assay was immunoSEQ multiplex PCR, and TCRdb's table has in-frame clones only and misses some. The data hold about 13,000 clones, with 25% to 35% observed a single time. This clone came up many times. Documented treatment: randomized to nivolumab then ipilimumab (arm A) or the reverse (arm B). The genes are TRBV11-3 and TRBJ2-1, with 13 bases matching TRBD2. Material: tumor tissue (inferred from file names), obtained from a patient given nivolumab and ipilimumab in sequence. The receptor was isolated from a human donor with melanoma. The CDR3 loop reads CASSLTLAGGDNEQFF. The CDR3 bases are TGTGCCAGCAGCCTGACACTAGCGGGAGGGGACAATGAGCAGTTCTTC.